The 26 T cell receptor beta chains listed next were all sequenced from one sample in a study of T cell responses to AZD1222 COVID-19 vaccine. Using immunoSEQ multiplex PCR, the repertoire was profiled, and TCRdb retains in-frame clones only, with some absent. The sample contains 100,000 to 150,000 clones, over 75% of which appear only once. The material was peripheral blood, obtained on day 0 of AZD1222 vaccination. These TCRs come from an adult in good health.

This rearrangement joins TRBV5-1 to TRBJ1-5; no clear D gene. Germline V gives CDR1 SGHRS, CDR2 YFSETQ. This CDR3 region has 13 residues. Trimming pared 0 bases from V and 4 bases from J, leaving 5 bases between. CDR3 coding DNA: TGCGCCAGCAGCTTGGTGGGGAATCAGCCCCAGCATTTT. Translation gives CASSLVGNQPQHF.

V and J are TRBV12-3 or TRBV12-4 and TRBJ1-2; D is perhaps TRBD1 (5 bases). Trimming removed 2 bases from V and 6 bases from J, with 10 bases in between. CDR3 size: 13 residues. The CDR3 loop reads CASSLKGQHGYTF. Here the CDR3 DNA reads TGTGCCAGCAGTTTAAAGGGGCAGCATGGCTACACCTTC.

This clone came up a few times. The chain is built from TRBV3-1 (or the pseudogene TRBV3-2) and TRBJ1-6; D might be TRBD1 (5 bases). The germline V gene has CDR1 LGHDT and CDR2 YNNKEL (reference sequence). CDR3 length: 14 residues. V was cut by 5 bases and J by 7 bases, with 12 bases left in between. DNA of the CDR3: TGTGCCAGCAGCTCTCTTGCAGGGAATTCACCCCTCCACTTT. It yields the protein CASSSLAGNSPLHF.

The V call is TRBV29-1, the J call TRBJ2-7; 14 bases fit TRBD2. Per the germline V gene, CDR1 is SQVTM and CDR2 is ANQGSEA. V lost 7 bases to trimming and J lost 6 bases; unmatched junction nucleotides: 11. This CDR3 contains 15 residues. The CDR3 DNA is TGCAGCGCCAGAGGACTAGCGGGGGGTAGCGCCGAGCAGTACTTC. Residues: CSARGLAGGSAEQYF.

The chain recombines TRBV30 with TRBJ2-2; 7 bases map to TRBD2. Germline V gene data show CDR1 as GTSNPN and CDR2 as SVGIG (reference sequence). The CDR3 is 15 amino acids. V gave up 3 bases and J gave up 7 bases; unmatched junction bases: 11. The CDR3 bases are TGTGCCTGGAGCCCCCGGGGGGAGAAGAGCGGGGAGCTGTTTTTT. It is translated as CAWSPRGEKSGELFF.

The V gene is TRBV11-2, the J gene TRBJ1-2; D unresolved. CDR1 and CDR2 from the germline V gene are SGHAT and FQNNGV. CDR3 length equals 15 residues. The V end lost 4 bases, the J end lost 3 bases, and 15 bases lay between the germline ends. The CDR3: CASSSRLREDYGYTF. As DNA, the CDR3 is TGTGCCAGCAGCTCACGGTTGAGGGAAGACTATGGCTACACCTTC.

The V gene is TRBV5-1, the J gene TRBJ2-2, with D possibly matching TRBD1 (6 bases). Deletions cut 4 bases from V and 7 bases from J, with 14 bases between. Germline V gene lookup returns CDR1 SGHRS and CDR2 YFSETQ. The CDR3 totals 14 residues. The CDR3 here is CASSPTGNDGELFF. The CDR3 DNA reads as TGCGCCAGCAGCCCAACAGGGAATGACGGGGAGCTGTTTTTT.

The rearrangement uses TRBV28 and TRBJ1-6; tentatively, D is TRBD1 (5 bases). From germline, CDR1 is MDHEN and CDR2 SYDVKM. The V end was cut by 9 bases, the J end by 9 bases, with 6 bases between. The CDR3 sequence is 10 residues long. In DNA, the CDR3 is TGTGCCAGTGGGGGTTCACCCCTCCACTTT. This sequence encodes CASGGSPLHF.

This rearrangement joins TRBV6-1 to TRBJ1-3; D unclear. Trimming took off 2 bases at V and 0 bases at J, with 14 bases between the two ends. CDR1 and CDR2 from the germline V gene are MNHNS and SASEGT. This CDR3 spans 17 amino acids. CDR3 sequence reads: CASSELEQLPSGNTIYF. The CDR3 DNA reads TGTGCCAGCAGTGAATTGGAACAGCTCCCCTCTGGAAACACCATATATTTT.

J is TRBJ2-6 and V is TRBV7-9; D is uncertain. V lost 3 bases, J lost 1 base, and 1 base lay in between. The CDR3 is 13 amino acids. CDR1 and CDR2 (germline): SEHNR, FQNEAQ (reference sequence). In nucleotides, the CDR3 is TGTGCCAGCAGCTTTTCTGGGGCCAACGTCCTGACTTTC. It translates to CASSFSGANVLTF.

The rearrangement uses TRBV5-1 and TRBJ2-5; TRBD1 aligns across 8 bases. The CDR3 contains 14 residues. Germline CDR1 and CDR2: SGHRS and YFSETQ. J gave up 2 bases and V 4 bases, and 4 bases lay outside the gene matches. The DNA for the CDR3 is TGCGCCAGCAGCACGTGGACAGGGCAAGAGACCCAGTACTTC. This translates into CASSTWTGQETQYF.

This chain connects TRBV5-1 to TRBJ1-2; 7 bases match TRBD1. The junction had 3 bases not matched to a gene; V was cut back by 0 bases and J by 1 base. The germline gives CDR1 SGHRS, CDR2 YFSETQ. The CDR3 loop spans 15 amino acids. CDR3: CASSLDAGGNYGYTF. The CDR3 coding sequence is TGCGCCAGCAGCTTGGACGCAGGGGGTAACTATGGCTACACCTTC.

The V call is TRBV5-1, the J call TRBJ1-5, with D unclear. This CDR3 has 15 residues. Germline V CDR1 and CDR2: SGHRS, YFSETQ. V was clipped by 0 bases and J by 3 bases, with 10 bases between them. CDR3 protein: CASSLAGSTNQPQHF. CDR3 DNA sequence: TGCGCCAGCAGCTTGGCGGGGTCCACCAATCAGCCCCAGCATTTT.

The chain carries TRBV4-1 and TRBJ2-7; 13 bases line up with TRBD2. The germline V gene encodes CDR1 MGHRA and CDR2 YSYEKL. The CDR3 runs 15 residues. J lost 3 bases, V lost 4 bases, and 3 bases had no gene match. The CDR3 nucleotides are TGCGCCAGCAGCCGGGGACTAGCGGGGAGCTACGAGCAGTACTTC. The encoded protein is CASSRGLAGSYEQYF.

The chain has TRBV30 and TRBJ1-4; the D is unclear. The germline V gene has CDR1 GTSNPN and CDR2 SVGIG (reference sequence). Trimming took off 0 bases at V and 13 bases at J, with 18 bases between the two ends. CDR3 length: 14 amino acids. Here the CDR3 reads CAWSVGGKVLGLFF. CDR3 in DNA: TGTGCCTGGAGTGTAGGCGGAAAAGTGTTAGGACTGTTTTTT.

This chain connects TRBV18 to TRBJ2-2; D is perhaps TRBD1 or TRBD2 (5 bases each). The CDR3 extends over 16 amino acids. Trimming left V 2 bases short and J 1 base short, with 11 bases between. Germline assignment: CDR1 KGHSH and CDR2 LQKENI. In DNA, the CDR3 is TGTGCCAGCTCACCATGGGAGACAGTGAACACCGGGGAGCTGTTTTTT. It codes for CASSPWETVNTGELFF.

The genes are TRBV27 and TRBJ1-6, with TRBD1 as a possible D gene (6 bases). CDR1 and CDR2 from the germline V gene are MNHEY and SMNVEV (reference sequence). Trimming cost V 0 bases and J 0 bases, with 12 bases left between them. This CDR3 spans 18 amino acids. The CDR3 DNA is TGTGCCAGCAGTTTATCGCTGGGGGGGGCCTCCTATAATTCACCCCTCCACTTT. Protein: CASSLSLGGASYNSPLHF.

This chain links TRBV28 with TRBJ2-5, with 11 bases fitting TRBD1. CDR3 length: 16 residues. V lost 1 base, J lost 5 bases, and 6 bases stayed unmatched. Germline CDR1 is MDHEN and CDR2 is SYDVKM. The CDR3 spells CASSLSWTGGAETQYF. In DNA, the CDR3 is TGTGCCAGCAGTTTATCCTGGACAGGGGGCGCGGAGACCCAGTACTTC.

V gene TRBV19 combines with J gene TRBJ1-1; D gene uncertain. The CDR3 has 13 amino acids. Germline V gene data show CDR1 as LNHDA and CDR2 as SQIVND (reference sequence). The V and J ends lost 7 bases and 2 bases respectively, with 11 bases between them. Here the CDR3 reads CASIRRENTEAFF. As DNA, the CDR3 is TGTGCCAGTATCAGGAGGGAAAACACTGAAGCTTTCTTT.

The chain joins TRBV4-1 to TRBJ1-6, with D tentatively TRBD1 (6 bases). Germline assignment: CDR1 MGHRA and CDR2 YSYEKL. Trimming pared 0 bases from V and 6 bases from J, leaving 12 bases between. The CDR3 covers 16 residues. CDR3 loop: CASSQDTGASNSPLHF. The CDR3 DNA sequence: TGCGCCAGCAGCCAAGATACGGGGGCTAGTAATTCACCCCTCCACTTT.

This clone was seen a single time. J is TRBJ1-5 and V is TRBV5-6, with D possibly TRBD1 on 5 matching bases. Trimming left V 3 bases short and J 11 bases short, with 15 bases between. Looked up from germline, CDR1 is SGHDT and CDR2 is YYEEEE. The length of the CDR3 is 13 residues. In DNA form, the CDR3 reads TGTGCCAGCAGCTGGGCGACGAGAGGGGCCCAGCATTTT. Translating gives CASSWATRGAQHF.

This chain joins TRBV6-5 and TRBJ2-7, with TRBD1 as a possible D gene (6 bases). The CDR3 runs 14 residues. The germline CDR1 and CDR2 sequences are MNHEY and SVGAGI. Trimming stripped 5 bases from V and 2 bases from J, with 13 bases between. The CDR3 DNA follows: TGTGCCAGCAGTCCCCCCGGACAGCCCTACGAGCAGTACTTC. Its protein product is CASSPPGQPYEQYF.

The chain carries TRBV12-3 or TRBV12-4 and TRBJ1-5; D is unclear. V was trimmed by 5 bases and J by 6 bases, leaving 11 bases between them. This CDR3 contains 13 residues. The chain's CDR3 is CASSPDPSQPQHF. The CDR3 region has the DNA TGTGCCAGCAGTCCCGACCCTTCTCAGCCCCAGCATTTT.

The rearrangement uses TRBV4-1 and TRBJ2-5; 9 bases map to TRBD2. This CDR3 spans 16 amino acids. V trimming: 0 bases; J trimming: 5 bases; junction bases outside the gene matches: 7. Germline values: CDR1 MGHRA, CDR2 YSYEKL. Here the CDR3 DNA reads TGCGCCAGCAGCCAAGATACTGGACTAGCGCTGGAGACCCAGTACTTC. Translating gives CASSQDTGLALETQYF.

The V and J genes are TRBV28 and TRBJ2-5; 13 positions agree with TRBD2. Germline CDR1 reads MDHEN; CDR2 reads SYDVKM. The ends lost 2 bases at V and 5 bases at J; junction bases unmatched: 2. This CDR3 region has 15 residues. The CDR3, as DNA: TGTGCCAGCAGTTTAAGGGGACTAGCGGGGGAGACCCAGTACTTC. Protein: CASSLRGLAGETQYF.

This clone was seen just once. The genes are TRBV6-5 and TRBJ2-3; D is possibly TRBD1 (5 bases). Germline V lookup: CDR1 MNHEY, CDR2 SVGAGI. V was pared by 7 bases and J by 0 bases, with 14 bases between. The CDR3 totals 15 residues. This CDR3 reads CASNVGAGSTDTQYF. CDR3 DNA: TGTGCCAGCAACGTAGGGGCCGGGAGCACAGATACGCAGTATTTT.